The clone carrying this T cell receptor beta chain has a handful of counts. The antigen is not known. This CDR3 is also generated by other DNA sequences in the sample. DNA from unsorted PBMC was sequenced on ten immunoSEQ deep assay plates. Here immunoSEQ multiplex PCR was the method, and the copy in TCRdb shows in-frame clones only, minus some. The data show about half a million clones, about 85% seen once. This specimen belongs to a study of shared clonotypes between healthy human individuals. Whole-study findings and limits: With few donors, the genetic and exposure-history diversity represented was limited.

When samples were unsorted, 75 million to 95 million PBMCs were used for genomic DNA. The CDR3 runs to 15 residues. In germline, CDR1 is SEHNR, CDR2 FQNEAQ (reference sequence). Trimming pared 1 base from V and 7 bases from J, leaving 13 bases between. The receptor was derived from a woman aged 40 to 50 in good health. Some clones in this sample may be carry-over from other donors' samples. The chain uses TRBV7-9 and TRBJ1-4; no firm D call. Sequenced input: PBMCs. CDR3 coding DNA: TGTGCCAGCAGCTTAGAAGCAGGACGCGGTGAAAAACTGTTTTTT. Protein: CASSLEAGRGEKLFF.